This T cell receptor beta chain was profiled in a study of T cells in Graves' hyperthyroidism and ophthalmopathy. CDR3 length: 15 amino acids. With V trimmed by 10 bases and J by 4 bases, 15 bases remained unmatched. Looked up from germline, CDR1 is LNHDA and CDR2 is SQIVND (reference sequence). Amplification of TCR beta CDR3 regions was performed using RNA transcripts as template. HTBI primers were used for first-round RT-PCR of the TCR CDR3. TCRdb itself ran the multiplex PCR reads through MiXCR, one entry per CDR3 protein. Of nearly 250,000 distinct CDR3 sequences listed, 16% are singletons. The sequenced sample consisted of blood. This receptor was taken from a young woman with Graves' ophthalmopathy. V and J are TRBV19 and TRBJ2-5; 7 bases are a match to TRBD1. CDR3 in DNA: TGTGCCACTGCGACAGGGTCCAGCGCTGCAGAGACCCAGTACTTC. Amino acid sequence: CATATGSSAAETQYF.